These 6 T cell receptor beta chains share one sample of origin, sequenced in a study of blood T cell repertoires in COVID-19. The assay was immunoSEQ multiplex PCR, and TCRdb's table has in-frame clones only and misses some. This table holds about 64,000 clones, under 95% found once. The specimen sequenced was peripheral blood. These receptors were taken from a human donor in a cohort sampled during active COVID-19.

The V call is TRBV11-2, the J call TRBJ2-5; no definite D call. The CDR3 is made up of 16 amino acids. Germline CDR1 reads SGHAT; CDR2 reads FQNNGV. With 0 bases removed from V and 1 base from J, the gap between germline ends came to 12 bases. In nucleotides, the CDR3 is TGTGCCAGCAGCTTAGACTCGGGTGAGGCCCAAGAGACCCAGTACTTC. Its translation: CASSLDSGEAQETQYF.

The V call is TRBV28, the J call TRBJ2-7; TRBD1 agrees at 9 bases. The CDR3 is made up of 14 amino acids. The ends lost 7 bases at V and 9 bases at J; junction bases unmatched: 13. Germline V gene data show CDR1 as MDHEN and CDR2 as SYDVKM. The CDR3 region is CASNLSGTGRGQYF. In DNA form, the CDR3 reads TGTGCCAGCAACCTGTCCGGGACAGGGCGAGGGCAGTACTTC.

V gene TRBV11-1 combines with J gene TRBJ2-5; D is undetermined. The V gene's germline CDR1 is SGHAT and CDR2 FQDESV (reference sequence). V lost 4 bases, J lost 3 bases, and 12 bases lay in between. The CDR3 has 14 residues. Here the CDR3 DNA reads TGTGCCAGCAGCTCCCTGGTCCTAGAAGAGACCCAGTACTTC. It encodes CASSSLVLEETQYF.

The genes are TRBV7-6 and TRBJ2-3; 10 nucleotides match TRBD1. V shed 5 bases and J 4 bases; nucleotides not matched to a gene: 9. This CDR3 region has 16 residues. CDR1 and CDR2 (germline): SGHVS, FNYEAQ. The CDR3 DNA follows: TGTGCCAGCAGCCCGAGGACAGGGGGTGCGGCAGATACGCAGTATTTT. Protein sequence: CASSPRTGGAADTQYF.

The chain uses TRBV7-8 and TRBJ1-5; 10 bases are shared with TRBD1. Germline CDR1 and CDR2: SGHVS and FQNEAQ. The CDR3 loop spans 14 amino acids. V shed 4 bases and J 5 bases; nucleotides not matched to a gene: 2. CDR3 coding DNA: TGTGCCAGCAGCTACGGGACAGGGGATCAGCCCCAGCATTTT. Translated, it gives CASSYGTGDQPQHF.

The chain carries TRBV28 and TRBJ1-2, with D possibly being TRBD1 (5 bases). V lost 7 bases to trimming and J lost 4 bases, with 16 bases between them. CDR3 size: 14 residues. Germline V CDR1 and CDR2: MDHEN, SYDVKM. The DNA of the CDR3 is TGTGCCAGCAACTCGGGGGGTCGGGGCTATGGCTACACCTTC. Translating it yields CASNSGGRGYGYTF.